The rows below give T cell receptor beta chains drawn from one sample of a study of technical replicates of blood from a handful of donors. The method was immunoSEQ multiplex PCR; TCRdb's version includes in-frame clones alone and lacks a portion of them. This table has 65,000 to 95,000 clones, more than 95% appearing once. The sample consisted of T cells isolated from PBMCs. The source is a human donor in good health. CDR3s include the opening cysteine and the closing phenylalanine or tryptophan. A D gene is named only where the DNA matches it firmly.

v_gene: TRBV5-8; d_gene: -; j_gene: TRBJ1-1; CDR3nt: TGTGCCAGCAGATACTCTGGGCAAATGAACACTGAAGCTTTCTTT; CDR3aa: CASRYSGQMNTEAFF
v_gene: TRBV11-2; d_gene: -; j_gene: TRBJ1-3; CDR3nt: TGTGCCAGCAGCTTAGTAGCCACGGACTCTGGAAACACCATATATTTT; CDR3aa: CASSLVATDSGNTIYF
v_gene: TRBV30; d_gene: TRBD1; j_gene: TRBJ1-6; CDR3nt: TGTGCCTGGACCCCCCTCGGGACAGCCCACTCCTATAATTCACCCCTCCACTTT; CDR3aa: CAWTPLGTAHSYNSPLHF
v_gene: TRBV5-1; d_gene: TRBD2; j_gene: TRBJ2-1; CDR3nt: TGCGCCAGCAGCTTATCTAGCGGGTCCAATGAGCAGTTCTTC; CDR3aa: CASSLSSGSNEQFF
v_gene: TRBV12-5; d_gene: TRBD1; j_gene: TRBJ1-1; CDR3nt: TGTGCTAGTGGTTTATACAAGACAGGGGGCATGAACACTGAAGCTTTCTTT; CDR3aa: CASGLYKTGGMNTEAFF
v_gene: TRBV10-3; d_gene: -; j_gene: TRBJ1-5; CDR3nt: TGTGCCATAGCGAGGTCCGATTCTAGCAATCAGCCCCAGCATTTT; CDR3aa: CAIARSDSSNQPQHF
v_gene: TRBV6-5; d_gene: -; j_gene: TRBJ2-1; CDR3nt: TGTGCCAGCAGTTACGACTCTAACAATGAGCAGTTCTTC; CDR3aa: CASSYDSNNEQFF
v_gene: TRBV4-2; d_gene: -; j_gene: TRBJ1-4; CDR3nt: TGTGCCAGCAGCCAAAACAAAGCAACTAATGAAAAACTGTTTTTT; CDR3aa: CASSQNKATNEKLFF
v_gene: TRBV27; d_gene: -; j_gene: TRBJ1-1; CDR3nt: TGTGCCAGCAGTTTATCTCCTAACACTGAAGCTTTCTTT; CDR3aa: CASSLSPNTEAFF
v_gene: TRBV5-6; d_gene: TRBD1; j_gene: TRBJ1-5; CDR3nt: TGTGCCAGCAGCTTGGCGGGACAGCCAGATCAGCCCCAGCATTTT; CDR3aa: CASSLAGQPDQPQHF
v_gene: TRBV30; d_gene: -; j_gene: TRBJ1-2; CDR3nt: TGTGCCTGGAATATTAGATTTAACTATGGCTACACCTTC; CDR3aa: CAWNIRFNYGYTF
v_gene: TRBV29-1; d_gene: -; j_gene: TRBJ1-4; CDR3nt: TGCAGCGTCCAACAGGGAGGGAATGAAAAACTGTTTTTT; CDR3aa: CSVQQGGNEKLFF
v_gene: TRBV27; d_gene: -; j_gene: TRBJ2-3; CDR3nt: TGTGCCAGCAGTTCCCTTGATAGTACAGATACGCAGTATTTT; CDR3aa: CASSSLDSTDTQYF
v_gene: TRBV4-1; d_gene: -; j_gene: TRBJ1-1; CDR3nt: TGCGCCAGCAGCCCGACCTTTGCCAGGAGGGAGATGAACACTGAAGCTTTCTTT; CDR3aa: CASSPTFARREMNTEAFF
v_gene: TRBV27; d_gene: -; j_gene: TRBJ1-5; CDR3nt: TGTGCCAGCAGTTACAGACAGAATCAGCCCCAGCATTTT; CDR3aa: CASSYRQNQPQHF
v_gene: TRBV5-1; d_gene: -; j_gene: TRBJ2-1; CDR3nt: TGCGCCAGCAGTTCCGACATCCAGAGCTCCTACAATGAGCAGTTCTTC; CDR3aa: CASSSDIQSSYNEQFF
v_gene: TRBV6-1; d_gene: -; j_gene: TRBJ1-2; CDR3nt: TGTGCCAGCAGTGATTCTCCTCGACAGGTTGGATATGGCTACACCTTC; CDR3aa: CASSDSPRQVGYGYTF
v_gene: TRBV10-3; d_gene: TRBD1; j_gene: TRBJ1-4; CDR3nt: TGTGCCATCAGCCAAGCGGGACAGGGTGAAAAACTGTTTTTT; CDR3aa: CAISQAGQGEKLFF
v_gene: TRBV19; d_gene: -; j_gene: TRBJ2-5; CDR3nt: TGTGCCAGTAGTTCCAGGGAGACCCAGTACTTC; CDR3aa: CASSSRETQYF
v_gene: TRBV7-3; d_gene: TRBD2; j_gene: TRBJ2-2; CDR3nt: TGTGCCAGCAGCCCTAGCGGGGGGGGCACCGGGGAGCTGTTTTTT; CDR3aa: CASSPSGGGTGELFF
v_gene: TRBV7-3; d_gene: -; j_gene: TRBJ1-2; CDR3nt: TGTGCCAGCAGCTCCAAGGGGACCTTC; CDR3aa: CASSSKGTF
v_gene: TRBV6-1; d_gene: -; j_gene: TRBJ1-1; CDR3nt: TGTGCCAGCAGTACTAATGCAGCCCCATTATCTTTCTTT; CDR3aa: CASSTNAAPLSFF